This TCR beta chain was identified in a study of regulatory T cells in long-lasting Graves disease. Overall study context: Over 5 years of antithyroid drugs with positive TSH receptor antibodies was taken to mean persistent Graves' disease.

In regard to this clonotype: Its target is not known.

CDR3-region Arm-PCR and iRepertoire HTBI primers produced the TCR beta libraries. As processed by the authors: Across the samples, identification revealed fewer than 75 TRBV and around 14 TRBJ segments. TCRdb re-analysed the multiplex PCR reads in MiXCR, keeping a single row per CDR3 protein. The V and J calls and clone size come from TCRdb's table, not from the authors' own analysis. The table includes hundreds of thousands of distinct CDR3 sequences, around 23% detected once. Overall study findings and caveats: The study found lower TCR diversity in persistent Graves' patients than in newly diagnosed ones.

As to time point: persistent/refractory GD, antithyroid drugs over 5 years with positive TRAb. From PBMCs, RNA was extracted and then used to make the TCR library. Peripheral blood, roughly 10 milliliters of it, was drawn into EDTA tubes. The sequence was obtained from a female donor with Graves disease. This specimen was peripheral blood mononuclear cells (PBMCs), taken when the disease was refractory, from a patient treated with antithyroid drugs.

The CDR3 DNA is TGTGCCAGCAGGGCGAGGGGGAATCAGCCCCAGCATTTT. As protein: CASRARGNQPQHF. The chain uses TRBV12-3 or TRBV12-4 and TRBJ1-5, with D tentatively TRBD1 (6 bases). V lost 6 bases and J lost 4, with 10 bases in between. The CDR3 loop spans 13 amino acids.